This T cell receptor beta chain was observed in a study of blood T cells in healthy people across ages. Study-level points and caveats: Long-lived donors carried more naive CD4+ cells and greater diversity than aged donors. Naive and antigen-experienced cells could not be conclusively compared, given unsorted PBMCs. Measured against age, TCR beta diversity per million T cells decreased in a roughly linear manner.

There were healthy Caucasian individuals from Russia, aged about 6 to 95, serving as donors. The CDR3 runs to 16 residues. CDR1 LGHNA and CDR2 YNFKEQ come from the germline V gene. V lost 1 base and J 0 bases, leaving 10 bases between the germline ends. PCR was performed a second time for about 7 to 12 cycles using a sample-barcoded 5' primer and a J-beta primer mix. TCRdb re-called the 5' RACE reads through MiXCR, storing one row per CDR3 protein. Among roughly 700,000 distinct CDR3 sequences listed, around half were seen once. This clonotype has a handful of counts. What it recognizes is unknown. The sample consisted of blood. This chain links TRBV4-2 with TRBJ2-1; no reliable D call. This sequence originates from a woman aged 55-69 years in good health. The CDR3 region is CASSQGQTSSYNEQFF. The CDR3 DNA follows: TGTGCCAGCAGCCAAGGGCAGACCAGCTCCTACAATGAGCAGTTCTTC.